This T cell receptor beta chain was identified during a study of T cell repertoires in cytomegalovirus infection. Whole-study context: Matching HLA type, along with CMV infection, was indicated by public TCR beta signatures.

TCRdb re-called the reads with MiXCR, one entry per CDR3 protein. The profile shows about 330,000 distinct CDR3 sequences, just under 35% of them singletons. This clonotype appeared a few times. What it binds is unknown. Trimming stripped 3 bases from V and 2 bases from J, with 13 bases between. The CDR3 has 15 amino acids. The chain carries TRBV12-3 or TRBV12-4 and TRBJ2-5; the D is unclear. The source of this sequence is a human donor in good health (CMV status not recorded). Some clones in this sample may be carry-over from other donors' samples. The sequencing used cultured PBMCs, collected from culture after CMV antigen stimulation. The CDR3 sequence is CASSFPGTEQETQYF. CDR3 bases: TGTGCCAGCAGTTTCCCTGGAACGGAACAAGAGACCCAGTACTTC.